The 30 T cell receptor beta chains in this list originate from one sample, sequenced in a study of siplizumab effects on memory and regulatory T cells (dated by TCRdb to the late 2010s). Receptor amplification or capture employed the immunoSEQ multiplex PCR assay. TCRdb retrieved this table from immuneACCESS and kept in-frame rearrangements only. Not all clones are present; in checked studies, unresolved V genes account for under half, and no reason is known for the remainder. Here the sample has some 90,000 clones; approximately 90% occur a single time. The ten largest account for roughly 15% of the sample. The sample consisted of CD4+ T cells sorted from blood. The receptor set was obtained from a human donor in good health.

The chain recombines TRBV5-5 with TRBJ2-7, with D possibly matching TRBD2 (5 bases). Trimming removed 0 bases from V and 4 bases from J, with 11 bases in between. In germline, CDR1 is SGHKS, CDR2 YYEKEE (reference sequence). This CDR3 spans 14 amino acids. The CDR3 region has the DNA TGTGCCAGCAGCTTGGCGGGGTTCGGGTACGAGCAGTACTTC. This codes for CASSLAGFGYEQYF.

The rearrangement joins TRBV29-1 to TRBJ2-1; TRBD1 or TRBD2 may be the D gene (5 bases each). V was cut by 2 bases and J by 0 bases, with 14 bases left in between. This CDR3 spans 16 amino acids. Germline V CDR1 and CDR2: SQVTM, ANQGSEA. CDR3 sequence: CSVERRGRSSYNEQFF. CDR3 DNA: TGCAGCGTTGAACGACGGGGCCGGAGCTCCTACAATGAGCAGTTCTTC.

This sequence joins TRBV10-3 and TRBJ1-2; 8 bases map to TRBD1. Trimming at V came to 3 bases and at J to 5 bases, leaving 11 bases not matched to a gene. Germline lookup yields CDR1 ENHRY and CDR2 SYGVKD. The CDR3 contains 16 residues. The CDR3 DNA sequence: TGTGCCATCAGTGACAGGGGGCGGTTTGGATGGTATGGCTACACCTTC. The encoded protein is CAISDRGRFGWYGYTF.

The genes are TRBV2 and TRBJ2-1; maybe TRBD2 (6 bases). V lost 7 bases and J 3 bases, leaving 10 bases between the germline ends. Per the germline V gene, CDR1 is SNHLY and CDR2 is FYNNEI. The CDR3 length is 13 residues. The CDR3 loop is CASTSDLYNEQFF. CDR3 nucleotides: TGTGCCAGCACTAGCGACCTCTACAATGAGCAGTTCTTC. The whole variable domain, filled in from reference TRBV2 and TRBJ2-1, reads EPEVTQTPSHQVTQMGQEVILRCVPISNHLYFYWYRQILGQKVEFLVSFYNNEISEKSEIFDDQFSVERPDGSNFTLKIRSTKLEDSAMYFCASTSDLYNEQFFGPGTRLTVL.

In nucleotides, the CDR3 is TGTGCCAGCAGCTCTAGACAGGGAGTTACCAAAAACATTCAGTACTTC. The encoded protein is CASSSRQGVTKNIQYF. The gene calls are TRBV11-3 and TRBJ2-4; 7 bases fit TRBD1. The CDR3 runs to 16 residues. Germline V lookup: CDR1 SGHNT, CDR2 YENEEA. V was pared by 4 bases and J by 2 bases, with 8 bases of the junction left unmatched.

The chain is built from TRBV30 and TRBJ1-6; 7 bases line up with TRBD1. J lost 9 bases, V lost 3 bases, and 5 bases had no gene match. This CDR3 is 13 amino acids long. Germline-derived CDR1 and CDR2 are GTSNPN and SVGIG (reference sequence). CDR3 sequence reads: CAWRDRDSSPLHF. CDR3 coding DNA: TGTGCCTGGAGAGACAGGGATTCTTCACCCCTCCACTTT.

The chain combines TRBV18 with TRBJ2-3, with 8 bases that match TRBD1. Germline V lookup: CDR1 KGHSH, CDR2 LQKENI. This CDR3 spans 15 amino acids. Trimming cost V 0 bases and J 5 bases; bases outside gene matches: 4. The CDR3 DNA reads as TGTGCCAGCTCACCACCCGACAGGGGAGGAGATACGCAGTATTTT. It codes for CASSPPDRGGDTQYF.

This clone was recorded a few times. The chain recombines TRBV5-1 with TRBJ1-6, with D uncertain. Germline V gene sequence: CDR1 SGHRS, CDR2 YFSETQ. The CDR3 is made up of 16 amino acids. The V and J ends lost 0 bases and 9 bases respectively, with 16 bases between them. In DNA form, the CDR3 reads TGCGCCAGCAGCTTGGTTTCGGGAGATGGGGTTTCACCCCTCCACTTT. Residues: CASSLVSGDGVSPLHF.

The rearrangement links TRBV6-5 to TRBJ1-2; D uncertain. Germline CDR1 and CDR2: MNHEY and SVGAGI. Between the trimmed V and J ends, which lost 6 bases and 2 bases, there was a span of 16 bases. The CDR3 loop spans 15 amino acids. CDR3 bases: TGTGCCAGCAGGAACACGGGAGCTGCGAACTATGGCTACACCTTC. It specifies CASRNTGAANYGYTF.

The chain combines TRBV5-4 with TRBJ2-3, with TRBD1 as a possible D gene (5 bases). The CDR3 is made up of 16 amino acids. Trimming left V 1 base short and J 2 bases short, with 14 bases between. Germline CDR1 reads SGHNT; CDR2 reads YYREEE (reference sequence). The CDR3 region is CASSLSSGLDTDTQYF. The CDR3 region has the DNA TGTGCCAGCAGCTTGTCCTCAGGGCTTGACACAGATACGCAGTATTTT.

The chain links TRBV6-6 to TRBJ1-1; no clear D. The CDR3 has 14 residues. The V and J ends lost 5 bases and 2 bases respectively, with 12 bases between them. Germline assignment: CDR1 MNHNY and CDR2 SVGAGI (reference sequence). CDR3 nucleotide sequence: TGTGCCAGCAGTCGATCAGCACTAAACACTGAAGCTTTCTTT. Residues: CASSRSALNTEAFF.

J is TRBJ2-7 and V is TRBV2; D is possibly TRBD1 (5 bases). CDR1 and CDR2 from the germline V gene are SNHLY and FYNNEI. Trimming removed 3 bases from V and 2 bases from J, with 11 bases in between. The CDR3 extends over 14 amino acids. The CDR3 is CASSDLAGTYEQYF. The CDR3 DNA follows: TGTGCCAGCAGTGACCTTGCAGGGACCTACGAGCAGTACTTC.

This chain connects TRBV5-5 to TRBJ2-7, with 7 bases identical to TRBD2. The germline V gene encodes CDR1 SGHKS and CDR2 YYEKEE (reference sequence). This CDR3 spans 11 amino acids. In DNA form, the CDR3 reads TGTGCCAGCAGCGGTCCTAGCGGTTCCCTCGTC. Its protein product is CASSGPSGSLV.

This chain connects TRBV18 to TRBJ1-3; 8 bases map to TRBD1. CDR1 and CDR2 (germline): KGHSH, LQKENI. V dropped 2 bases and J dropped 2; count of bases not matched to a gene: 5. CDR3 size: 16 residues. The CDR3 DNA sequence: TGTGCCAGCTCACCAATTCCGGACAGGGCTGGAAACACCATATATTTT. The encoded protein is CASSPIPDRAGNTIYF.

This clone was picked up one time. In DNA, the CDR3 is TGTGCCAGCAGTGAACGCTTACAGGGGGCAGCTTTCTTT. Its translation: CASSERLQGAAFF. J is TRBJ1-1 and V is TRBV6-1; 9 bases match TRBD1. CDR3 length: 13 amino acids. CDR1 and CDR2 (germline): MNHNS, SASEGT. Trimming removed 2 bases from V and 10 bases from J; junction bases left unmatched: 5.

This chain joins TRBV18 and TRBJ2-1; 9 bases are shared with TRBD2. This CDR3 region has 17 residues. Germline assignment: CDR1 KGHSH and CDR2 LQKENI. The ends lost 4 bases at V and 1 base at J; junction bases unmatched: 8. DNA of the CDR3: TGTGCCAGCTCACAGGGGGTAGCGGGAGCTTCCTACAATGAGCAGTTCTTC. Translating gives CASSQGVAGASYNEQFF.

This chain links TRBV5-8 with TRBJ2-7; 10 bases align to TRBD1. With V trimmed by 5 bases and J by 2 bases, 7 bases remained unmatched. The CDR3 is 15 residues long. Germline V gene sequence: CDR1 SGHTS, CDR2 YDEGEE. CDR3 residues: CASSGRGQGTYEQYF. The CDR3 DNA is TGTGCCAGCAGTGGCAGGGGACAGGGGACCTACGAGCAGTACTTC.

The chain couples TRBV29-1 to TRBJ2-7; TRBD1 matches 11 bases. The CDR3 extends over 13 amino acids. Trimming took 7 bases from V and 1 from J; bases not matched to a gene: 3. Per germline, CDR1 SQVTM and CDR2 ANQGSEA. CDR3 DNA: TGCAGCGCCGGGACAGGGGGTTCCTACGAGCAGTACTTC. Translated: CSAGTGGSYEQYF.

This sequence joins TRBV19 and TRBJ2-3, with TRBD2 as a possible D gene (5 bases). The V and J ends lost 7 bases and 2 bases respectively, with 7 bases between them. The CDR3 is 12 amino acids. Germline assignment: CDR1 LNHDA and CDR2 SQIVND (reference sequence). The CDR3 loop is CASMDFTDTQYF. Written as DNA, the CDR3 is TGTGCCAGTATGGACTTCACAGATACGCAGTATTTT.

The chain has TRBV9 and TRBJ2-5; TRBD2 aligns across 10 bases. Germline CDR1 SGDLS, CDR2 YYNGEE. The CDR3 is 16 amino acids. The V segment lost 3 bases and the J segment 1 base; nucleotides outside the gene matches: 6. The DNA for the CDR3 is TGTGCCAGCAGCGGCCCGGGACTAGCGATCCAAGAGACCCAGTACTTC. It yields the protein CASSGPGLAIQETQYF.

A word on this clone: Other DNA sequences in this specimen translate into the identical CDR3. Here the CDR3 reads CAARGLANYGYTF. CDR3 in DNA: TGTGCCGCCAGGGGGTTGGCTAACTATGGCTACACCTTC. The chain combines TRBV19 with TRBJ1-2; TRBD1 aligns across 7 bases. This CDR3 has 13 residues. The V gene end was trimmed by 11 bases and the J gene end by 0 bases; junction bases not matched to a gene: 6. Per the germline V gene, CDR1 is LNHDA and CDR2 is SQIVND (reference sequence).

The V call is TRBV30, the J call TRBJ2-3; D gene ambiguous. Germline lookup yields CDR1 GTSNPN and CDR2 SVGIG (reference sequence). The CDR3 has 14 residues. Trimming pared 4 bases from V and 8 bases from J, leaving 19 bases between. The CDR3, as DNA: TGTGCCTGGACTCCATTCACCGGTTGGGGTACGCAGTATTTT. This sequence encodes CAWTPFTGWGTQYF.

The rearrangement joins TRBV7-8 to TRBJ1-4, with TRBD1 identical over 9 bases. This CDR3 region has 16 residues. V was clipped by 5 bases and J by 0 bases; unmatched bases: 4. Per germline, CDR1 SGHVS and CDR2 FQNEAQ. The CDR3 DNA reads as TGTGCCAGCAGCGCAAGACAGGGGGCAACTAATGAAAAACTGTTTTTT. Translation: CASSARQGATNEKLFF.

This chain joins TRBV28 and TRBJ1-3, with D unresolved. The CDR3 length is 16 residues. Germline V gives CDR1 MDHEN, CDR2 SYDVKM. V was trimmed by 6 bases and J by 4 bases, leaving 19 bases between them. The CDR3 region has the DNA TGTGCCAGCAGACTTGGGTCAGAGGCTGCCGGAAACACCATATATTTT. Translating it yields CASRLGSEAAGNTIYF.

The chain is built from TRBV7-8 and TRBJ1-2; 9 positions agree with TRBD1. CDR3 length: 14 residues. The germline V gene has CDR1 SGHVS and CDR2 FQNEAQ. Losses at the gene ends were 1 base for V and 4 bases for J; bases not matched to a gene: 1. The CDR3 loop reads CASSLGDRAYGYTF. The CDR3 DNA sequence: TGTGCCAGCAGCTTAGGGGACAGGGCCTATGGCTACACCTTC.

The J gene is TRBJ1-2, the V gene TRBV30; the D is unclear. Trimming left V 1 base short and J 7 bases short, with 16 bases between. Germline V CDR1 and CDR2: GTSNPN, SVGIG (reference sequence). This CDR3 contains 14 residues. CDR3 bases: TGTGCCTGGAGTGCCCGGGCCGCGCTGAGTGGCTACACCTTC. Translating gives CAWSARAALSGYTF.

This clone was counted a few times. The CDR3: CASRDETGTNEQFF. In nucleotides, the CDR3 is TGTGCCAGCAGAGACGAGACAGGGACCAATGAGCAGTTCTTC. The J gene is TRBJ2-1, the V gene TRBV6-6; 7 nucleotides align to TRBD1. Germline CDR1 reads MNHNY; CDR2 reads SVGAGI (reference sequence). Unmatched junction bases numbered 8, after V lost 6 bases and J lost 6 bases. This CDR3 is 14 amino acids long.

The chain recombines TRBV5-1 with TRBJ2-2; possible D gene TRBD1, 6 bases. The CDR3 extends over 14 amino acids. Germline values: CDR1 SGHRS, CDR2 YFSETQ. The V gene lost 4 bases and the J gene lost 7 bases, with 14 bases spanning the gap. The CDR3 loop reads CASSGGQPSGELFF. Here the CDR3 DNA reads TGCGCCAGCAGCGGAGGACAGCCTAGCGGGGAGCTGTTTTTT. The full variable domain, rest sourced from reference TRBV5-1 and TRBJ2-2, is KAGVTQTPRYLIKTRGQQVTLSCSPISGHRSVSWYQQTPGQGLQFLFEYFSETQRNKGNFPGRFSGRQFSNSRSEMNVSTLELGDSALYLCASSGGQPSGELFFGEGSRLTVL.

The CDR3 reads CASSLRPGSSYEQYF. DNA for the CDR3: TGTGCCAGCAGCTTAAGGCCTGGGAGCTCCTACGAGCAGTACTTC. The chain carries TRBV7-9 and TRBJ2-7, with a weak D call TRBD2 (5 bases). Trimming shortened V by 2 bases and J by 0 bases, and 11 bases separated the two germline ends. Germline CDR1 reads SEHNR; CDR2 reads FQNEAQ (reference sequence). This CDR3 region has 15 residues.

CDR3 region: CASSPGDYGYTF. In nucleotides, the CDR3 is TGTGCCAGTAGCCCAGGGGACTATGGCTACACCTTC. The rearrangement uses TRBV19 and TRBJ1-2; tentatively, D is TRBD1 (6 bases). The V and J ends lost 6 bases and 3 bases respectively, with 8 bases between them. Per germline, CDR1 LNHDA and CDR2 SQIVND (reference sequence). There are 12 residues in the CDR3.